This T cell receptor (beta chain) comes out of a study of CD8+CD57+ T cells in acquired aplastic anemia. Study-level background: Yields of DNA that came from sorted CD4+ and CD8+ cells averaged 3.2 ug.

Study results and limitations: It was found that almost 30 CD8+ CDR3 sequences were shared between patients and controls. Patients and healthy controls showed no significant CD8+ Simpson's diversity difference.

The ends lost 8 bases at V and 0 bases at J; junction bases unmatched: 13. The CDR3 has 17 amino acids. Germline CDR1 and CDR2: SNHLY and FYNNEI. On this clonotype: What it binds is not known.

The template for TCR beta VDJ and CDR3 sequence profiling was genomic DNA. TCRdb analysed the reads with MiXCR anew, one entry per CDR3 protein. This sample has 400,000 to 600,000 distinct CDR3 sequences, with around 33% found just once. Selection for sequencing was limited to patients who had shown CD8+CD57+ cell expansion by flow cytometry. At blood sampling, none of the patients had yet received therapy. The sequence derives from a human donor with aplastic anemia. Material: sorted CD4+, CD8+, or CD8+CD57+ T cells (not recorded which) from PBMCs. The chain carries TRBV2 and TRBJ1-5; 7 bases line up with TRBD1. The CDR3 nucleotides are TGTGCCAGCTCACCCCAGGGGGGCAGCAATAGCAATCAGCCCCAGCATTTT. Translated: CASSPQGGSNSNQPQHF.